This T cell receptor beta chain was sequenced during a study of blood T cell repertoires in COVID-19. Study at large: Sites across the United States, Italy and Spain contributed samples from acute and convalescent COVID-19. T cells, B-cell-depleted T cells, or PBMCs supplied cDNA or gDNA.

Data came from immunoSEQ multiplex PCR; TCRdb stores just in-frame clones and leaves some out. In the table there are roughly 130,000 clones, more than 65% of which are singletons. This clone was detected only once. Sequencing input: peripheral blood. The clonotype was recovered from a man of 80 years or more with acute or convalescent COVID-19.

The CDR3 nucleotides are TGTGCCAGCAGTGAATCCCGGGGGGCGGGCGAGACCCAGTACTTC. Protein sequence: CASSESRGAGETQYF. The chain combines TRBV2 with TRBJ2-5; TRBD2 might be the D (7 bases). The CDR3 consists of 15 residues. The germline CDR1 and CDR2 sequences are SNHLY and FYNNEI. The V gene lost 2 bases and the J gene lost 5 bases, with 15 bases spanning the gap.